This T cell receptor (beta chain) is from a study of Graves' ophthalmopathy and Graves' hyperthyroidism. The sample holds many counts of this clonotype. As yet, its antigen is unknown. RNA transcripts provided the template for amplifying TCR beta CDR3 regions. Scientists carried out first-round RT-PCR using HTBI primers and then a second-round multiplex PCR. TCRdb independently ran MiXCR on the multiplex PCR reads; one entry per CDR3 protein. The table lists over a million distinct CDR3 sequences, 36% of them singletons. Unmatched junction bases numbered 6, after V lost 7 bases and J lost 7 bases. This CDR3 contains 14 residues. Per the germline V gene, CDR1 is SNHLY and CDR2 is FYNNEI. General study findings and limits: Cross-validated, the 13-signature model showed 87.88%/81.08% sensitivity/specificity, and 80%/75% in the test set.

Sequenced sample: peripheral blood or thyroid tissue (not recorded which). The source of this sequence is an adult man with Graves' hyperthyroidism. The chain combines TRBV2 with TRBJ1-6; 8 bases match TRBD1. CDR3 DNA: TGTGCCAGCAACGGACAGGGATGGAATTCACCCCTCCACTTT. Translation gives CASNGQGWNSPLHF.